These T cell receptor beta chains were read from a single sample in a study of sequential checkpoint blockade in melanoma. Assay used: immunoSEQ multiplex PCR; TCRdb lists only in-frame clones, some missing. The sample gives thousands of clones, 25% to 35% of which show up once; roughly a tenth is in the top ten. Material: tumor tissue (inferred from file names), obtained from a patient given nivolumab and ipilimumab in sequence. The source is a human donor with melanoma. CDR3s include the opening cysteine and the closing phenylalanine or tryptophan. D genes are given only for firm matches. Size is stated for part of the rows, as once, few or many counts, or as a class when the clone is expanded.

d_gene | j_gene | abundance | v_gene | CDR3nt | CDR3aa
NA | TRBJ2-3 | NA | TRBV30 | TGTGCCGTGACTCATTCGAGCACAGATACGCAGTATTTT | CAVTHSSTDTQYF
NA | TRBJ2-5 | once | TRBV19 | TGTGCCAGTAGTACCGAACAGGGACACGAAGAGACCCAGTACTTC | CASSTEQGHEETQYF
NA | TRBJ1-2 | few | TRBV10-3 | TGTGCCCTCAGGAGGGAAGGCTATGGCTACACCTTC | CALRREGYGYTF
NA | TRBJ1-5 | few | TRBV6-1 | TGTGCCAGCAGTGAAGCCGGGACAATGCAGCCCCAGCATTTT | CASSEAGTMQPQHF
TRBD2 | TRBJ2-1 | NA | TRBV11-3 | TGTGCCAGCAGCACCACTAGCGGGAGGGCCGTCGATGAGCAGTTCTTC | CASSTTSGRAVDEQFF
NA | TRBJ2-3 | few | TRBV2 | TGTGCCAGCAGCGTAGCAATGCGGGCCACAGATACGCAGTATTTT | CASSVAMRATDTQYF
NA | TRBJ1-1 | NA | TRBV10-2 | TGCGCCAGCAGGAGGGGGACGGGCACTGAAGCTTTCTTT | CASRRGTGTEAFF
NA | TRBJ1-1 | NA | TRBV9 | TGTGCCAGCAGGGACGTCCCGAACACTGAAGCTTTCTTT | CASRDVPNTEAFF
NA | TRBJ2-5 | few | TRBV9 | TGTGCCAGCAGCGTAGACCCTACGCCGTGGCCTCAAGAGACCCAGTACTTC | CASSVDPTPWPQETQYF
TRBD1 | TRBJ1-5 | few | TRBV6-8 | TGTGCCAGCAGGACCTCCGGGACAGGGAATCAGCCCCAGCATTTT | CASRTSGTGNQPQHF
TRBD1 | TRBJ2-7 | NA | TRBV5-1 | TGCGCCAGCAGCGTACGGACAGGGGGGAATTCGGAGCAGTACTTC | CASSVRTGGNSEQYF
NA | TRBJ2-3 | NA | TRBV29-1 | TGCAGCGCAGGGGCAGGGGAAGGGGCAGATACGCAGTATTTT | CSAGAGEGADTQYF
NA | TRBJ2-5 | few | TRBV9 | TGTGCCAGCAGCCCTCAAGGCATCCAAGAGACCCAGTACTTC | CASSPQGIQETQYF
TRBD2 | TRBJ2-7 | NA | TRBV2 | TGTGCCAGCCAGAGACTAGCGGGAAACGAGCAGTACTTC | CASQRLAGNEQYF
NA | TRBJ1-2 | few | TRBV6-8 | TGTGCCAGCAGTTACGGTACGGGAGGGGGCTACACCTTC | CASSYGTGGGYTF
NA | TRBJ1-3 | NA | TRBV28 | TGTGCCAGCAGCCGTCCGGGAGGGACTAGGGACACCATATATTTT | CASSRPGGTRDTIYF
TRBD1 | TRBJ1-2 | NA | TRBV23-1 | TGCGCCAGCAGTCGCGTTACAGGGGGCTATGGCTACACCTTC | CASSRVTGGYGYTF
TRBD2 | TRBJ2-1 | NA | TRBV15 | TGTGCCACCAGCGGGGGACTAGCGGGAGGGCGAAGCTCCTACAATGAGCAGTTCTTC | CATSGGLAGGRSSYNEQFF
TRBD1 | TRBJ2-3 | NA | TRBV23-1 | TGCGCCAGCAGTCAAATCGGACAGGATTGCACAGATACGCAGTATTTT | CASSQIGQDCTDTQYF
NA | TRBJ2-2 | NA | TRBV11-3 | TGTGCCAGCAGGTGGACTCGGAACACCGGGGAGCTGTTTTTT | CASRWTRNTGELFF
NA | TRBJ2-5 | NA | TRBV18 | TGTGCCAGCTCACCGACAGTCAACCAAGAGACCCAGTACTTC | CASSPTVNQETQYF
NA | TRBJ1-2 | NA | TRBV18 | TGTGCCAGCTCACCAGAGAAGGGGGGAAGCTATGGCTACACCTTC | CASSPEKGGSYGYTF
NA | TRBJ1-2 | few | TRBV28 | TGTGCCAGCAGTCCCGATGATTCGATCGTTAACTATGGCTACACCTTC | CASSPDDSIVNYGYTF
TRBD2 | TRBJ2-1 | once | TRBV10-2 | TGCGCCAGCAGTGAGGCGCTAGCGGGGACGACCTACAATGAGCAGTTCTTC | CASSEALAGTTYNEQFF
TRBD1 | TRBJ2-7 | NA | TRBV5-1 | TGCGCCAGCAGCCTGGCGGGACAGGGGTTGTACGAGCAGTACTTC | CASSLAGQGLYEQYF
NA | TRBJ1-1 | NA | TRBV29-1 | TGCAGCGCTGATCTTTTATTGAACACTGAAGCTTTCTTT | CSADLLLNTEAFF
TRBD2 | TRBJ2-5 | few | TRBV10-2 | TGCGCCAGCAGTGTCCGAGCGGGAGCGGGGGAGACCCAGTACTTC | CASSVRAGAGETQYF
TRBD2 | TRBJ2-7 | NA | TRBV6-8 | TGTGCCAGCAGTCGACTAGCTCAGAGCTCCTACGAGCAGTACTTC | CASSRLAQSSYEQYF
NA | TRBJ2-1 | NA | TRBV14 | TGTGCCAGCAGCCAAGAAAGGGTAGGGGCCTACAATGAGCAGTTCTTC | CASSQERVGAYNEQFF
TRBD1 | TRBJ1-1 | large | TRBV11-3 | TGTGCCAGCAGCTTAACGACAGGGGGCAACACTGAAGCTTTCTTT | CASSLTTGGNTEAFF
NA | TRBJ2-7 | NA | TRBV6-7 | TGTGCCAGCAGTGATATACAGGGCGAGACCTACGAGCAGTACTTC | CASSDIQGETYEQYF
NA | TRBJ1-1 | NA | TRBV9 | TGTGCCAGCAGCTTAGGCGGGTGGCACAGGGAAGCTTTCTTT | CASSLGGWHREAFF
NA | TRBJ1-3 | NA | TRBV19 | TGTGCCAGTAGTAGGCAGGACCGCTCTGGAAACACCATATATTTT | CASSRQDRSGNTIYF
NA | TRBJ1-5 | NA | TRBV19 | TGTGCCAGTAGTACAGGACGAAATCAGCCCCAGCATTTT | CASSTGRNQPQHF
TRBD1 | TRBJ1-1 | medium-sized | TRBV6-8 | TGTGCCAGCAGTCCGGTAACCGGGACAGGGGGGAGTACTGAAGCTTTCTTT | CASSPVTGTGGSTEAFF
NA | TRBJ1-5 | few | TRBV15 | TGTGCCACCAGCAGAGATGAGGGGGTACATAGCAATCAGCCCCAGCATTTT | CATSRDEGVHSNQPQHF
TRBD2 | TRBJ2-1 | NA | TRBV28 | TGTGCCAGCAGTTTAGGAGCGGGAGGTCCCTACAATGAGCAGTTCTTC | CASSLGAGGPYNEQFF
TRBD2 | TRBJ2-1 | large | TRBV11-3 | TGTGCCAGCAGCTTACTAGCGGGAGGAAGCGTTGAGCAGTTCTTC | CASSLLAGGSVEQFF
TRBD1 | TRBJ2-1 | NA | TRBV12-5 | TGTGCCAGTCGACGTGCCGGGACAGGTAGTGAGCAGTTCTTC | CASRRAGTGSEQFF
NA | TRBJ1-1 | few | TRBV6-8 | TGTGCCAGCAGACAGGGTCCGCACACTGAAGCTTTCTTT | CASRQGPHTEAFF
TRBD1 | TRBJ1-1 | few | TRBV6-8 | TGTGCCAGCAGTGATTGGGACAGGGTGAAAGCTTTCTTT | CASSDWDRVKAFF
TRBD2 | TRBJ2-1 | NA | TRBV11-3 | TGTGCCAGCAGCTTCGGGACTAGCGGCAATGAGCAGTTCTTC | CASSFGTSGNEQFF
TRBD1 | TRBJ1-5 | NA | TRBV19 | TGTGCCAGTAGCACACAGGGGGCCAGGGACCAGCCCCAGCATTTT | CASSTQGARDQPQHF
NA | TRBJ2-2 | NA | TRBV28 | TGTGCCAGCAGTTTATTCCACAGAGGCGGGGAGCTGTTTTTT | CASSLFHRGGELFF
TRBD2 | TRBJ2-5 | NA | TRBV10-2 | TGCGCCAGCAGTGAGTCGCGACTAGCCTCACAAGAGACCCAGTACTTC | CASSESRLASQETQYF
NA | TRBJ1-5 | NA | TRBV19 | TGTGCCAGTAGTATACAGGCAGGGGATCAGCCCCAGCATTTT | CASSIQAGDQPQHF
TRBD1 | TRBJ1-3 | NA | TRBV19 | TGTGCCAGTAGTATACCCGGGACAGGAACCTCTGGAAACACCATATATTTT | CASSIPGTGTSGNTIYF
TRBD2 | TRBJ2-3 | NA | TRBV28 | TGTGCCAGCAGTGGGACTAGAATTGCCTCAGATACGCAGTATTTT | CASSGTRIASDTQYF
TRBD2 | TRBJ2-2 | once | TRBV12-5 | TGTGCTAGTGGTCCGGGGACTAGCGGGAGCACCGGGGAGCTGTTTTTT | CASGPGTSGSTGELFF
TRBD1 | TRBJ1-1 | few | TRBV12-5 | TGTGCTAGTGGTCCCCCGACAGGGGATTACACTGAAGCTTTCTTT | CASGPPTGDYTEAFF
TRBD1 | TRBJ2-6 | NA | TRBV6-1 | TGTGCCAGCAGTGAAGGGACAGGGGGCGCATTTGGGGCCAACGTCCTGACTTTC | CASSEGTGGAFGANVLTF
TRBD1 | TRBJ2-7 | NA | TRBV6-8 | TGTGCCAGCATGTATGAGGGGGCTTACGAGCAGTACTTC | CASMYEGAYEQYF
NA | TRBJ2-3 | NA | TRBV9 | TGTGCCAGCAGCGTCGGAGGCTATAGCGATACGCAGTATTTT | CASSVGGYSDTQYF
NA | TRBJ2-6 | medium-sized | TRBV11-3 | TGTGCCAGCAGCTTAGGGTCCGCTAGGGCCAACGTCCTGACTTTC | CASSLGSARANVLTF
NA | TRBJ1-3 | NA | TRBV11-3 | TGTGCCAGCAGCTTTGGTGGGGAAGCTGGAAACACCATATATTTT | CASSFGGEAGNTIYF